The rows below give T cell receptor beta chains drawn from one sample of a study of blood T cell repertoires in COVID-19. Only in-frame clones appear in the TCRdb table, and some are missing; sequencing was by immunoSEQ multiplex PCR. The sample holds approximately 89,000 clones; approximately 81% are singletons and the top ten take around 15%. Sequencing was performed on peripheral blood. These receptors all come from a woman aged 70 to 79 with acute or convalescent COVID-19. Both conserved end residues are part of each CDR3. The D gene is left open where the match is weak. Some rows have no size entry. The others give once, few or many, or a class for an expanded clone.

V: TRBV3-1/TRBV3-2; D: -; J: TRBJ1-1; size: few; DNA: TGTGCCAGCAGCCAAGAACACCTCGTGAACACTGAAGCTTTCTTT; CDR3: CASSQEHLVNTEAFF
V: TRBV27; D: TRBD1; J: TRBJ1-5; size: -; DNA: TGTGCCAGCAGTTTATTTGGGACAGGGAAGTTTGTTCAGCCCCAGCATTTT; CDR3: CASSLFGTGKFVQPQHF
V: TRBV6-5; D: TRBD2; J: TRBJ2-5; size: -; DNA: TGTGCCAGCAGGAATAGCGGGGGGGTGGGCGAGACCCAGTACTTC; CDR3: CASRNSGGVGETQYF
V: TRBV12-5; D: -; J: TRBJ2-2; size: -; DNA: TGTGCTAGTGTTAACTACAACAGGCGAATGAGAGACGCGAACACCGGGGAGCTGTTTTTT; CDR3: CASVNYNRRMRDANTGELFF
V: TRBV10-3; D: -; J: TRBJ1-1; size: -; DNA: TGTGCCGTCCATACGACAGGAAGGAACACTGAAGCTTTCTTT; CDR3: CAVHTTGRNTEAFF
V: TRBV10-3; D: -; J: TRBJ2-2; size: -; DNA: TGTGCCATCAGTGAGTGGGAGGCCGGGGAGCTGTTTTTT; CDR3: CAISEWEAGELFF
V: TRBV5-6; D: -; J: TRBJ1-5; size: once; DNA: TGTGCCAGCAGCTTTACGGGAGGGCAGCACTATAGCAATCAGCCCCAGCATTTT; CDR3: CASSFTGGQHYSNQPQHF
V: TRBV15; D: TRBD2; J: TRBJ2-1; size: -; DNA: TGTGCCACCAGGGTCGGGAGGGCCCACAATGAGCAGTTCTTC; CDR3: CATRVGRAHNEQFF
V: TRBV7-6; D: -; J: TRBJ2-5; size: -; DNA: TGTGCCAGCAGGATCGGGACTGTCCCAAAAGAGACCCAGTACTTC; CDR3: CASRIGTVPKETQYF
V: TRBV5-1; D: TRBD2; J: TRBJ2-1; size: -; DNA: TGCGCCAGCAGCTCATTGACTAGCGGGAATGAGCAGTTCTTC; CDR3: CASSSLTSGNEQFF
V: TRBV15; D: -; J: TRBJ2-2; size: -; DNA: TGTGCCACCAGCAGGGCAGGGTTGAGCGGGGAGCTGTTTTTT; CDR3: CATSRAGLSGELFF
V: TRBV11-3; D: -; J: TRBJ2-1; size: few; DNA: TGTGCCAGCAGCTCCCTACAGACAGGGACTAATGAGCAGTTCTTC; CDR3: CASSSLQTGTNEQFF
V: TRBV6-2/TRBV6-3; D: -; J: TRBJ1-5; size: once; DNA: TGTGCCAGCAGTTCGCCGGGACATCCTAGACAGCCCCAGCATTTT; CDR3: CASSSPGHPRQPQHF
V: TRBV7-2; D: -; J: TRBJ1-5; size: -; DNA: TGTGCCAGCAGCTTTACTGGTCAGCCCCAGCATTTT; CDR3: CASSFTGQPQHF
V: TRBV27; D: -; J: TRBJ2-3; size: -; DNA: TGTGCCAGCGCTGAAGTGCGAGCAGATACGCAGTATTTT; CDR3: CASAEVRADTQYF
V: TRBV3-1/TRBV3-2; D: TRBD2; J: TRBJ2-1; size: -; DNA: TGTGCCAGCATCCCGAACGGGACTAGCGGGAGTTGGAGCTCCTACAATGAGCAGTTCTTC; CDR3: CASIPNGTSGSWSSYNEQFF
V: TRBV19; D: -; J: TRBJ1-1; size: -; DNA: TGTGCCAGTAGTTCTGGCCCGAACACTGAAGCTTTCTTT; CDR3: CASSSGPNTEAFF
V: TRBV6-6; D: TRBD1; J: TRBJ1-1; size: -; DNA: TGTGCCAGCAGTTACAACAGGGGGGGGACTGAAGCTTTCTTT; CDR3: CASSYNRGGTEAFF
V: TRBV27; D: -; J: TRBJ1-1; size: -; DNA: TGTGCCAGCAGTTTAAACGTCAGGAACACTGAAGCTTTCTTT; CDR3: CASSLNVRNTEAFF
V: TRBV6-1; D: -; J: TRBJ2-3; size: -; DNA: TGTGCCAGCAGTGAGGTTTCAACTCGGTCAGATACGCAGTATTTT; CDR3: CASSEVSTRSDTQYF
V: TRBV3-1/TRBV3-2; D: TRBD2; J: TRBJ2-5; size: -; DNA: TGTGCCAGCAGCAGAATAGCGGGAGGGCCTGAGGAGACCCAGTACTTC; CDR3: CASSRIAGGPEETQYF
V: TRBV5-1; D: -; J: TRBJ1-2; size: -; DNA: TGCGCCAGCAGCGCCGCGGGGGGTGGCTATGGCTACACCTTC; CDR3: CASSAAGGGYGYTF
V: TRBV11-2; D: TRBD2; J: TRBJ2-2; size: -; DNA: TGTGCCAGCAGCCCCGCGGGGCTAGCGGGGGGTGCCGGGGAGCTGTTTTTT; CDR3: CASSPAGLAGGAGELFF
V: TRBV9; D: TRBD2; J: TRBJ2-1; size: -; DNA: TGTGCCAGCAGCGGGCGGGAGCTAGGACGGAATGAGCAGTTCTTC; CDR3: CASSGRELGRNEQFF
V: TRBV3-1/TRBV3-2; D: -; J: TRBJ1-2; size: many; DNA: TGTGCCAGCAGCCAGGGACTGATTAACTATGGCTACACCTTC; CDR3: CASSQGLINYGYTF
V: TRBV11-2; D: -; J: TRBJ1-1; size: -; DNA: TGTGCCAGCAGTCCAGGCAGGGGAGCTTTCTTT; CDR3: CASSPGRGAFF
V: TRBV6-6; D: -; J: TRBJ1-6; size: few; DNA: TGTGCCAGCAGTTACTCGAACACGAATTCACCCCTCCACTTT; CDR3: CASSYSNTNSPLHF
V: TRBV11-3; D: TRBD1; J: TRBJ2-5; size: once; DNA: TGTGCCAGCAGCTCGACCCCGTTCGGGACAGAAGAGACCCAGTACTTC; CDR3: CASSSTPFGTEETQYF
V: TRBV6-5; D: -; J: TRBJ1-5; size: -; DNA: TGTGCCAGCAGTTACTCAGGAGGGGAAGAACAGCCCCAGCATTTT; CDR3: CASSYSGGEEQPQHF
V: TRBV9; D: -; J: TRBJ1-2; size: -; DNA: TGTGCCAGCAGCGTAGATCTTGGGGAGGATGGCTACACCTTC; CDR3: CASSVDLGEDGYTF
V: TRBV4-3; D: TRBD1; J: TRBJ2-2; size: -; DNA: TGCGCCAGCAGCCCATCAGGGGGCTGGACCGGGGAGCTGTTTTTT; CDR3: CASSPSGGWTGELFF
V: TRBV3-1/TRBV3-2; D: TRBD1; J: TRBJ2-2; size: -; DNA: TGTGCCAGCAGCCAAGACCAGGGGGCCTCTCCCGGCGGGGAGCTGTTTTTT; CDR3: CASSQDQGASPGGELFF
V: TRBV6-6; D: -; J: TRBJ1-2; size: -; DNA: TGTGCCAGCAGTTACTCGAGCCAGGGCGGTGGCTACACCTTC; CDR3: CASSYSSQGGGYTF
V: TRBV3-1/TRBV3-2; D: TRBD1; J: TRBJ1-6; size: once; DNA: TGTGCCAGCAGCCAAGGGACAGGGAAGACGAGTCATTCACCCCTCCACTTT; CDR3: CASSQGTGKTSHSPLHF
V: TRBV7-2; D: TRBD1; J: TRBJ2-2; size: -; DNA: TGTGCCAGCAGCTTAGGATCGGTACAGGGGGCGGGCGGGGAGCTGTTTTTT; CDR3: CASSLGSVQGAGGELFF
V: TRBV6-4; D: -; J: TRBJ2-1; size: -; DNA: TGTGCCAGCAGTGAACAGGGGGGGCACAATGAGCAGTTCTTC; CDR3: CASSEQGGHNEQFF
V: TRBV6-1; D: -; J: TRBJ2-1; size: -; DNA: TGTGCCAGCAGTGTACGAGCGCTGAGCTCCTACAATGAGCAGTTCTTC; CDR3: CASSVRALSSYNEQFF
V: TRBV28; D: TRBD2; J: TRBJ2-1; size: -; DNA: TGTGCCAGCAGCGAGGGGACTAGCAGGGATGAGCAGTTCTTC; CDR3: CASSEGTSRDEQFF
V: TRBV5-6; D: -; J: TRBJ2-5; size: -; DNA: TGTGCCAGCAAAAGGGACTCGACAGAGACCCAGTACTTC; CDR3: CASKRDSTETQYF
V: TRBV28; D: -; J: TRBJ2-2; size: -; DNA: TGTGCCAGCAGAACAGGGGGGGTAGTCGCCGGGGAGCTGTTTTTT; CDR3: CASRTGGVVAGELFF
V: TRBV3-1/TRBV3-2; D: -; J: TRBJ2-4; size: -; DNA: TGTGCCAGCAGCGTTTATCAGGGGTACATTCAGTACTTC; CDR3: CASSVYQGYIQYF
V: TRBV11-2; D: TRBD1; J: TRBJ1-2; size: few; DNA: TGTGCCAGCAGCTCCTCGACAGGGAACTATGGCTACACCTTC; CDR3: CASSSSTGNYGYTF
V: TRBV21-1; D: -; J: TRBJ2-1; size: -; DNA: TGTGCCAGCAGCAAAGGCGGCTTTCTAGCGGGTAGCTCCTACAATGAGCAGTTCTTC; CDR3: CASSKGGFLAGSSYNEQFF
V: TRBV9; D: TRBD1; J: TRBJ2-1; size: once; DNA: TGTGCCAGCAGCGTCCAGGGGGAATACAATGAGCAGTTCTTC; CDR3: CASSVQGEYNEQFF
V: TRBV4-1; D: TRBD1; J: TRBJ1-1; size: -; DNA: TGCGCCAGCAGCTCGCCGACAGGGGGAACTGAAGCTTTCTTT; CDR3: CASSSPTGGTEAFF
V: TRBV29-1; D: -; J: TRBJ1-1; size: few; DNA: TGCAGCGTTGTCAGGGCGAACACTGAAGCTTTCTTT; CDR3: CSVVRANTEAFF
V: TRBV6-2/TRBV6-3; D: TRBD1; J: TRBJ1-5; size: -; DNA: TGTGCCAGCAGTTACCAGGGGGTCCTTGGGCAGCCCCAGCATTTT; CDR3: CASSYQGVLGQPQHF
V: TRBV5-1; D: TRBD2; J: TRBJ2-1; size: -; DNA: TGCGCCAGCAGCTGGGGACTAGCGGGGGGCATCGGCTCCTACAATGAGCAGTTCTTC; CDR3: CASSWGLAGGIGSYNEQFF
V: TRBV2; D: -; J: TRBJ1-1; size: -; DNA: TGTGCCAGAAACTTACAGCCGAACACTGAAGCTTTCTTT; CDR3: CARNLQPNTEAFF
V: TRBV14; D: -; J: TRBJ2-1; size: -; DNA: TGTGCCAGCAGCCAACAGGGTCTTGAGCAGTTCTTC; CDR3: CASSQQGLEQFF
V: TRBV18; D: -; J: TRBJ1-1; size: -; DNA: TGTGCCAGCTCACTAGGGAGGGCAGGGTTGAACACTGAAGCTTTCTTT; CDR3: CASSLGRAGLNTEAFF
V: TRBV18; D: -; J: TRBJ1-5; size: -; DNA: TGTGCCAGCTCACCAATAAGAGGGAGCAATCAGCCCCAGCATTTT; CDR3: CASSPIRGSNQPQHF
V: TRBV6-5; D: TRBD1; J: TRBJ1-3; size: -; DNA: TGTGCCAGCAGCTGGACAGGGGATCGGCTCAACACCATATATTTT; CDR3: CASSWTGDRLNTIYF
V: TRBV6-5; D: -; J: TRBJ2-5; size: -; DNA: TGTGCCGGCACCCCCTTAGAGGACCAAGAGACCCAGTACTTC; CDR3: CAGTPLEDQETQYF
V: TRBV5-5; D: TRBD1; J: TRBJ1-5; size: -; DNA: TGTGCCAGCAGCTCGACAGGGGGCGGCAATCAGCCCCAGCATTTT; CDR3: CASSSTGGGNQPQHF
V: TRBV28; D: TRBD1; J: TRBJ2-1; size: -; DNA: TGTGCCAGCAAAGTAGGGACAGGCTACTCTAATGAGCAGTTCTTC; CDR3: CASKVGTGYSNEQFF
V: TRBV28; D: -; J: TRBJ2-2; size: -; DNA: TGTGCCAGCAGCCATTCCGATCGGGGGGCCGCCACCGGGGAGCTGTTTTTT; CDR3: CASSHSDRGAATGELFF
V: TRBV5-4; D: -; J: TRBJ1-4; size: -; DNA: TGTGCCAGCAGCTTTTCCGAGGGCGGGGTTGGGGTGAAACTGTTTTTT; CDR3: CASSFSEGGVGVKLFF
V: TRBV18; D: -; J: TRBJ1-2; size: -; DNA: TGTGCCAGCTCACCACCCCCCCGGGGGGCCTATGGCTACACCTTC; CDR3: CASSPPPRGAYGYTF
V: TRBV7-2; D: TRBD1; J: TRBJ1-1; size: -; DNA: TGTGCCAGCAGCCCGGGACAGCGAGTCACTGAAGCTTTCTTT; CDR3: CASSPGQRVTEAFF